This TCR beta chain stems from a study of blood T cell repertoires in COVID-19. Study at large: The origin of the acute and convalescent COVID-19 samples was the United States, Italy and Spain. Nucleic acid was either cDNA or gDNA, and it came from T cells, B-cell-depleted T cells, or PBMCs.

After removal of 0 bases from V and 6 bases from J, the junction contained 7 bases not matched to a gene. Germline loops: CDR1 SGHVS, CDR2 FNYEAQ. The CDR3 extends over 15 amino acids. Seattle patients were enrolled while actively infected and followed longitudinally. Per the authors' pipeline: Reference gene primer amplification gave estimated nucleated cell counts. Repertoires were generated with immunoSEQ multiplex PCR, while TCRdb's copy carries only in-frame clones and drops some. That table gives V, J and clone size, and the DNA gave D and trimming. Of about 68,000 clones in the sample, around nine tenths were seen once.

Sequencing was done on a sample of peripheral blood. V gene TRBV7-6 combines with J gene TRBJ2-7, with TRBD2 matching 8 bases. This TCR was sampled from a woman aged 45 to 65 with COVID-19, enrolled during active disease. In DNA form, the CDR3 reads TGTGCCAGCAGCTTAGCCCAGCGGGAGTCGGGCGAGCAGTACTTC. Protein product: CASSLAQRESGEQYF.